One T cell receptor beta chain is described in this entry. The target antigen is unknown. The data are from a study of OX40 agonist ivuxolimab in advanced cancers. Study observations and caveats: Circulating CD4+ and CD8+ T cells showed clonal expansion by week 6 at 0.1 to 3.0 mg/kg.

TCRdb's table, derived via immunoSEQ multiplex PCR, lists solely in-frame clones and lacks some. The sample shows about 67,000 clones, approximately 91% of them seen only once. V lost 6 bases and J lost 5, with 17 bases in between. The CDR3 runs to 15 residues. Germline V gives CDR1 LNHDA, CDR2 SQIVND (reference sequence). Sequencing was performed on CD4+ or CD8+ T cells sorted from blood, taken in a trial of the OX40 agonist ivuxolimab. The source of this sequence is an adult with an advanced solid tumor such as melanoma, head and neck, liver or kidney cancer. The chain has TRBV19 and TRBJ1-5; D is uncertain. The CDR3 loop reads CASRPSEGPYQPQHF. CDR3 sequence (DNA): TGTGCCAGTAGACCCTCGGAGGGCCCTTATCAGCCCCAGCATTTT. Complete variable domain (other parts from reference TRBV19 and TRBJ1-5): DGGITQSPKYLFRKEGQNVTLSCEQNLNHDAMYWYRQDPGQGLRLIYYSQIVNDFQKGDIAEGYSVSREKKESFPLTVTSAQKNPTAFYLCASRPSEGPYQPQHFGDGTRLSIL.